The 3 T cell receptor beta chains below were found in one sample sequenced in a study of Ad26.COV2.S vaccination and SARS-CoV-2 variants. Sequencing used immunoSEQ multiplex PCR; TCRdb keeps in-frame clones, though not all of them. The sample yields 300,000 to 400,000 clones, approximately 90% seen once. Treatment: roughly 20 received Ad26.COV2.S at low or high dose, single or two shots; several received placebo; per-sample allocation not given. Following the first vaccine or placebo injection, samples were taken on day 63. Sequences were derived from peripheral blood, sampled in a trial of Ad26.COV2.S vaccine versus placebo. The source of these receptors is a person between 18 and 65 years old who received the Ad26.COV2.S COVID-19 vaccine or a placebo.

For the CDR3, the DNA is TGTGCCAGCAGTTTAAGGGCTGTCGCCAGCGGGGGGGCCTACGAGCAGTACTTC. Amino acids: CASSLRAVASGGAYEQYF. V usage is TRBV27 and J usage is TRBJ2-7; TRBD2 agrees at 10 bases. The germline gives CDR1 MNHEY, CDR2 SMNVEV (reference sequence). The CDR3 covers 18 residues. Trimming took 2 bases from V and 2 from J; bases not matched to a gene: 12.

The chain couples TRBV7-2 to TRBJ1-3; D is unclear. Looked up from germline, CDR1 is SGHTA and CDR2 is FQGNSA. This CDR3 region has 15 residues. Trimming took 2 bases from V and 0 from J, leaving 8 bases between them. This chain's CDR3 is CASSLRAGSGNTIYF. The CDR3 DNA follows: TGTGCCAGCAGCTTAAGGGCGGGCTCTGGAAACACCATATATTTT.

The chain employs TRBV3-1 (or the pseudogene TRBV3-2) and TRBJ1-5, with no clear D. The CDR3 spans 13 residues. The germline V and J ends were trimmed by 1 base and 7 bases, with 8 bases remaining between them. Germline V CDR1 and CDR2: LGHDT, YNNKEL (reference sequence). The CDR3 sequence: CASSQVGFQPQHF. The CDR3 coding sequence is TGTGCCAGCAGCCAAGTAGGGTTCCAGCCCCAGCATTTT.